These 10 T cell receptor beta chains came from one sample sequenced in a study of T-cell memory formation after mild COVID-19. One entry per CDR3 protein results from TCRdb running MiXCR on the 5' RACE reads. The repertoire holds roughly 200,000 distinct CDR3 sequences, with around 20% as singletons. The sample was PBMCs or a T cell subset sorted from them (not recorded which). The receptors were sampled from an adult woman who had mild COVID-19 (a few samples of this study predate the infection). Cell type and time point are not known.

Concerning this clonotype itself: A junction end diverges from the germline sequence, so it may reflect a read error. The chain links TRBV3-1 to TRBJ1-1; D gene unclear. Germline CDR1 and CDR2: LGHDT and YNNKEL (reference sequence). This CDR3 comprises 12 residues. DNA of the CDR3: TGTGCCAGCAGCCTCTTGGGCAGCTCGAATGTCTTT. Translated, it gives CASSLLGSSNVF. The variable domain in full, completed from reference TRBV3-1 and TRBJ1-1, reads DTAVSQTPKYLVTQMGNDKSIKCEQNLGHDTMYWYKQDSKKFLKIMFSYNNKELIINETVPNRFSPKSPDKAHLNLHINSLELGDSAVYFCASSLLGSSNVFGQGTRLTVV.

This clonotype was seen a few times. V is TRBV5-1 and J is TRBJ2-7, with D unresolved. V was clipped by 4 bases and J by 3 bases, with 17 bases between them. The CDR3 totals 15 residues. CDR1 and CDR2 (germline): SGHRS, YFSETQ. CDR3 loop: CASSPVGSVDYEQYF. CDR3 coding DNA: TGCGCCAGCAGCCCGGTTGGGTCGGTGGACTACGAGCAGTACTTC.

This sequence joins TRBV7-8 and TRBJ2-1; TRBD2 matches at 7 bases. Germline V gives CDR1 SGHVS, CDR2 FQNEAQ. The ends lost 1 base at V and 4 bases at J; junction bases unmatched: 7. The CDR3 contains 16 residues. The CDR3 bases are TGTGCCAGCAGCTTAGTTTCAGCGGGGCCATACAATGAGCAGTTCTTC. Its translation: CASSLVSAGPYNEQFF.

The chain combines TRBV7-9 with TRBJ1-1; TRBD1 matches at 11 bases. Germline V lookup: CDR1 SEHNR, CDR2 FQNEAQ (reference sequence). Trimming removed 1 base from V and 7 bases from J; junction bases left unmatched: 11. The CDR3 runs to 17 residues. This CDR3 reads CASSLGGPGQGEFEAFF. CDR3 sequence (DNA): TGTGCCAGCAGCTTAGGGGGTCCGGGACAGGGGGAATTTGAAGCTTTCTTT.

This clonotype came up a few times. V is TRBV7-2 and J is TRBJ2-7; 10 nucleotides match TRBD1. The V gene's germline CDR1 is SGHTA and CDR2 FQGNSA. Trimming removed 8 bases from V and 3 bases from J; junction bases left unmatched: 7. This CDR3 is built from 14 residues. The CDR3 coding sequence is TGTGCCAGCCAAAGGGACAGGGGATACTACGAGCAGTACTTC. The encoded protein is CASQRDRGYYEQYF.

There are a few counts of this clonotype. This rearrangement joins TRBV18 to TRBJ2-1, with TRBD2 identical over 8 bases. CDR3 length: 17 amino acids. Germline V gene lookup returns CDR1 KGHSH and CDR2 LQKENI. V was clipped by 3 bases and J by 3 bases; unmatched bases: 10. The CDR3 loop is CASSPRSGDFGYNEQFF. For the CDR3, the DNA is TGTGCCAGCTCACCGCGTAGCGGGGACTTTGGCTACAATGAGCAGTTCTTC.

This clonotype has only a few counts. This chain links TRBV11-2 with TRBJ2-7; D is perhaps TRBD2 (6 bases). The germline V gene encodes CDR1 SGHAT and CDR2 FQNNGV. V lost 1 base and J lost 4, with 11 bases in between. This CDR3 has 14 amino acids. CDR3 sequence reads: CASSLAASAYEQYF. DNA of the CDR3: TGTGCCAGCAGCTTAGCCGCTAGCGCTTACGAGCAGTACTTC.

Many counts were recorded for this clonotype. J is TRBJ2-7 and V is TRBV20-1, with D possibly being TRBD1 (6 bases). Germline V gene data show CDR1 as DFQATT and CDR2 as SNEGSKA (reference sequence). With 5 bases removed from V and 5 bases from J, the gap between germline ends came to 10 bases. CDR3 length equals 11 residues. CDR3: CSALQGNEQYF. As DNA, the CDR3 is TGCAGTGCTCTACAGGGTAACGAGCAGTACTTC.

This clonotype turned up a few times. V is TRBV29-1 and J is TRBJ2-5, with TRBD1 as a possible D gene (5 bases). The CDR3 sequence is 13 residues long. V was trimmed by 3 bases and J by 7 bases, leaving 15 bases between them. Germline CDR1 SQVTM, CDR2 ANQGSEA. CDR3 sequence: CSVDSRAQGTQYF. The CDR3 nucleotides are TGCAGCGTTGACTCCAGGGCGCAGGGGACCCAGTACTTC.

The rearrangement links TRBV6-5 to TRBJ2-2; the D is unclear. Germline loops: CDR1 MNHEY, CDR2 SVGAGI. V dropped 2 bases and J dropped 6 bases, with 10 bases sitting between them. The length of the CDR3 is 14 residues. Here the CDR3 DNA reads TGTGCCAGCAGTTACACCAAGGCCCCCGGGGAGCTGTTTTTT. This codes for CASSYTKAPGELFF.